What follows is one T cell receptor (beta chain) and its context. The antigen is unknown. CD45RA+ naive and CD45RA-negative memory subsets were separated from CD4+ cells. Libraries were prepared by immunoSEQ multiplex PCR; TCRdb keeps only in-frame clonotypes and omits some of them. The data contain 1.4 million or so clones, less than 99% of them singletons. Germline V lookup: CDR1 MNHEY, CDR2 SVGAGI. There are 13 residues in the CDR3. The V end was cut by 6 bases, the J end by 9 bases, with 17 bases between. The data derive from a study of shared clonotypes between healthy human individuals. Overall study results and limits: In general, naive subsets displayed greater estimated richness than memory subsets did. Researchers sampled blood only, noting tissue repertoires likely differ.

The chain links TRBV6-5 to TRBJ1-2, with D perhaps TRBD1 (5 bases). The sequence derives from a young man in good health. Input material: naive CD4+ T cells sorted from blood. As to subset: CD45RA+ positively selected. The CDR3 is CASSPPGGMSYTF. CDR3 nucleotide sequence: TGTGCCAGCAGCCCCCCCGGGGGGATGAGCTACACCTTC.